This TCR beta chain was sequenced in a study of CD8+ T cells in alopecia areata. Study-wide context: Twice a day, 5 to 10 mg of oral tofacitinib was administered to treated patients. Overall study results and limits: Scalp repertoires also include resident alphabeta T cells from normal skin. Clonality exceeded that of normal scalp in lesional scalp, most notably in alopecia totalis/universalis.

Remarks on this clone: Its target is unknown.

In each case, RNA was isolated and then reverse transcribed into cDNA as the sequencing template. Sequenced by immunoSEQ multiplex PCR; TCRdb stores in-frame clones only, minus some. The sample consists of about 140,000 clones, 51% of them appearing once. Trimming pared 3 bases from V and 1 base from J, leaving 15 bases between. Germline V gene sequence: CDR1 SGDLS, CDR2 YYNGEE. CDR3 length: 16 residues. Both peripheral blood and punch biopsies of lesional scalp skin were obtained from patients who had alopecia areata. The source material was CD4+ T cells sorted from blood, sampled at week 0. This clonotype was sampled from a human donor with alopecia areata. The rearrangement uses TRBV9 and TRBJ2-3; perhaps TRBD2 as D (6 bases). CDR3 region: CASSADEGTRTDTQYF. The CDR3 coding sequence is TGTGCCAGCAGCGCCGATGAGGGGACTCGCACAGATACGCAGTATTTT.